A single sample is the source of the 12 T cell receptor beta chains below, sequenced in a study of shared clonotypes between healthy human individuals. Sequenced by immunoSEQ multiplex PCR; TCRdb stores in-frame clones only, minus some. This sample has some 2 million clones, with around 95% found just once. Sequencing input: naive CD4+ T cells sorted from blood. As for subset: CD45RA+ positively selected. The source is a man in his late teens or twenties in good health.

The chain joins TRBV19 to TRBJ1-1; a possible D gene is TRBD1 (5 bases). The CDR3 extends over 13 amino acids. Deletions cut 6 bases from V and 1 base from J, with 9 bases between. CDR1 and CDR2 from the germline V gene are LNHDA and SQIVND (reference sequence). DNA of the CDR3: TGTGCCAGTAGCGCAGGGAGGAACACTGAAGCTTTCTTT. Protein product: CASSAGRNTEAFF.

This chain links TRBV11-2 with TRBJ1-4; D may be TRBD1 (5 bases). The ends were cut back, 1 base at V and 7 bases at J, with 13 bases in the middle. This CDR3 is built from 15 residues. Germline V gene data show CDR1 as SGHAT and CDR2 as FQNNGV. The CDR3 sequence: CASSLGLGESEKLFF. In DNA, the CDR3 is TGTGCCAGCAGCTTAGGCCTGGGGGAAAGTGAAAAACTGTTTTTT.

The chain employs TRBV6-1 and TRBJ2-3; TRBD1 matches at 9 bases. The CDR3 is made up of 15 amino acids. Per germline, CDR1 MNHNS and CDR2 SASEGT. V was pared by 5 bases and J by 0 bases, with 3 bases of the junction left unmatched. CDR3 sequence reads: CASSRQGGSTDTQYF. CDR3 nucleotide sequence: TGTGCCAGCAGTCGACAGGGGGGGAGCACAGATACGCAGTATTTT.

The CDR3 region is CAISGAGGRETQYF. In DNA, the CDR3 is TGTGCCATCAGTGGAGCGGGGGGGCGAGAGACCCAGTACTTC. This chain connects TRBV10-3 to TRBJ2-5, with 10 bases matching TRBD2. The CDR3 has 14 amino acids. With 4 bases clipped from V and 4 bases from J, the junction kept 3 bases outside the gene matches. Germline-derived CDR1 and CDR2 are ENHRY and SYGVKD.

This clone was counted only a few times. V and J are TRBV6-5 and TRBJ2-7; a weak D match, TRBD1 (6 bases). Germline CDR1 reads MNHEY; CDR2 reads SVGAGI. The CDR3 loop spans 15 amino acids. V lost 6 bases, J lost 6 bases, and 21 bases lay in between. The CDR3 sequence: CASRPGAGQYSEQYF. CDR3 sequence (DNA): TGTGCCAGCAGGCCCGGAGCAGGACAGTACAGCGAGCAGTACTTC.

V is TRBV2 and J is TRBJ1-1; D possibly corresponds to TRBD1 (5 bases). Germline CDR1 reads SNHLY; CDR2 reads FYNNEI. The ends were cut back, 10 bases at V and 0 bases at J, with 12 bases in the middle. CDR3 size: 13 residues. The CDR3 DNA follows: TGTGCCACCAAGACGGACATGAACACTGAAGCTTTCTTT. It is translated as CATKTDMNTEAFF.

The chain has TRBV19 and TRBJ1-3; D gene uncertain. Germline assignment: CDR1 LNHDA and CDR2 SQIVND (reference sequence). The CDR3 extends over 16 amino acids. V was trimmed by 5 bases and J by 3 bases, leaving 17 bases between them. The CDR3 is CASSRPSEQVGNTIYF. The CDR3 nucleotides are TGTGCCAGTAGTCGCCCCTCCGAGCAGGTTGGAAACACCATATATTTT.

The V and J genes are TRBV13 and TRBJ2-7; D is unresolved. Per the germline V gene, CDR1 is PRHDT and CDR2 is FYEKMQ (reference sequence). V shed 1 base and J shed 0 bases, with 10 bases lying between them. The CDR3 is 15 amino acids. CDR3 protein: CASSLDWSSSYEQYF. The CDR3 coding sequence is TGTGCCAGCAGCTTAGATTGGTCCAGCTCCTACGAGCAGTACTTC.

The rearrangement joins TRBV27 to TRBJ1-6; perhaps TRBD1 as D (5 bases). This CDR3 comprises 20 residues. With 3 bases removed from V and 2 bases from J, the gap between germline ends came to 23 bases. Germline CDR1 MNHEY, CDR2 SMNVEV (reference sequence). The CDR3 bases are TGTGCCAGCAGTTTTCTTAGGCTACAGGTCAGCGGCGCCTATAATTCACCCCTCCACTTT. It is translated as CASSFLRLQVSGAYNSPLHF.

V usage is TRBV7-9 and J usage is TRBJ1-1; TRBD1 agrees at 9 bases. The V segment lost 0 bases and the J segment 6 bases; nucleotides outside the gene matches: 8. Germline CDR1 is SEHNR and CDR2 is FQNEAQ (reference sequence). CDR3 size: 16 residues. CDR3 nucleotides: TGTGCCAGCAGCTTAGCAGGACAGGGGACAAGGGCTGAAGCTTTCTTT. Translated, it gives CASSLAGQGTRAEAFF.

This chain links TRBV9 with TRBJ1-2; TRBD1 agrees at 12 bases. CDR1 and CDR2 (germline): SGDLS, YYNGEE. The ends lost 3 bases at V and 4 bases at J; junction bases unmatched: 4. The CDR3 spans 15 residues. CDR3 coding DNA: TGTGCCAGCAGCGATGGGACAGGGGGCGTCTATGGCTACACCTTC. It specifies CASSDGTGGVYGYTF.

The chain joins TRBV6-1 to TRBJ1-4; D might be TRBD1 (5 bases). CDR3 length equals 10 residues. Germline CDR1 is MNHNS and CDR2 is SASEGT. The germline V and J ends were trimmed by 8 bases and 12 bases, with 10 bases remaining between them. As DNA, the CDR3 is TGTGCCAGCTGGGGGGGGGAACTGTTTTTT. Its translation: CASWGGELFF.